This T cell receptor (beta chain) came from a study of T-cell reconstitution after alpha-beta-depleted transplantation in children. There are a few counts of this clonotype. Germline V CDR1 and CDR2: DFQATT, SNEGSKA (reference sequence). The CDR3 length is 14 residues. The V and J ends lost 7 bases and 0 bases respectively, with 15 bases between them. The TCRbeta library incorporated unique molecular identifiers. In TCRdb, the PCR reads were re-called with MiXCR into one record per CDR3 protein. This table holds 500,000 to 750,000 distinct CDR3 sequences, over 25% found once. The rearrangement uses TRBV20-1 and TRBJ2-5; no reliable D call. The TCR originated in a boy under two years old with Wiskott-Aldrich syndrome, due to receive a stem cell transplant. The sequences come from PBMCs, collected before TCRalphabeta/CD19-depleted stem cell transplant. The CDR3 loop is CSGAKSGYQETQYF. DNA for the CDR3: TGCAGTGGAGCAAAATCTGGGTACCAAGAGACCCAGTACTTC.